This T cell receptor (beta chain) was sequenced in a study of blood T cells in healthy people across ages. Study-level results: The unknown donor CMV status may have confounded expanded clonotype changes.

Together with a sample-barcoded 5' primer, a J-beta primer mix was included in a second PCR lasting 7 to 11 cycles. With 12 random nucleotides, a template-switch adaptor tagged each individual cDNA molecule. Sequencing of every sample gave 2.5 million or more CDR3-containing paired-end reads. MiXCR, run by TCRdb on the 5' RACE reads, gives a single entry per CDR3 protein. Of roughly 860,000 distinct CDR3 sequences in the sample, around 62% were seen once. This clonotype was seen a handful of times. Antigen: not known. The source of this sequence is a man aged 30 to 39 in good health. What was sequenced was blood.

The CDR3 spells CASSSDRVELFF. CDR3 bases: TGTGCCAGCAGCTCGGACAGGGTGGAACTGTTTTTT. The V gene is TRBV9, the J gene TRBJ2-2; 8 bases line up with TRBD1. V shed 4 bases and J 14 bases; nucleotides not matched to a gene: 7. The CDR3 has 12 residues. The V gene's germline CDR1 is SGDLS and CDR2 YYNGEE.